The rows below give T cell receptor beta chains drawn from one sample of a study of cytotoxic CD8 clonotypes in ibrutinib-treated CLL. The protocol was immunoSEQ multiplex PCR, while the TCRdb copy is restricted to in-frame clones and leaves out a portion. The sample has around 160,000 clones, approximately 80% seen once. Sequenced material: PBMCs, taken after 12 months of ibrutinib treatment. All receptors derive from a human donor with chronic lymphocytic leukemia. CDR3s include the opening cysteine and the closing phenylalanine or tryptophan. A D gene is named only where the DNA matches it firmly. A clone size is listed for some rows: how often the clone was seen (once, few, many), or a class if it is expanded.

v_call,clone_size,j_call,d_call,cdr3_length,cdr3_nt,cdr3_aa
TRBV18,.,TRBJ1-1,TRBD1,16,TGTGCCAGCTCACCACCAAACAGGGGCCTGAACACTGAAGCTTTCTTT,CASSPPNRGLNTEAFF
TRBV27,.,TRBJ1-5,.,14,TGTGCCAGCAGTTTTGAAGGGTCGAGTCAGCCCCAGCATTTT,CASSFEGSSQPQHF
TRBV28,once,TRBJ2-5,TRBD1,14,TGTGCCAGCAGTAAACGGACAGGACAAGAGACCCAGTACTTC,CASSKRTGQETQYF
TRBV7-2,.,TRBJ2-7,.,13,TGTGCCAGCAGCTTAGTTTCAGGCTACGAGCAGTACTTC,CASSLVSGYEQYF
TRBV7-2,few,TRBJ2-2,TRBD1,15,TGTGCCAGCAGCTTAGGGACAGGGGCTCCCGGGGAGCTGTTTTTT,CASSLGTGAPGELFF
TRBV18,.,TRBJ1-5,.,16,TGTGCCAGCTCACCACCGTCGCAGGGTGGCAATCAGCCCCAGCATTTT,CASSPPSQGGNQPQHF
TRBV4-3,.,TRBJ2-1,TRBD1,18,TGCGCCAGCACCAAAGGGACAGGGGTCTTGGGACAGGGAAGTGAGCAGTTCTTC,CASTKGTGVLGQGSEQFF
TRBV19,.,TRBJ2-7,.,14,TGTGCCAGTAGCCCGCCGACAGAATACTACGAGCAGTACTTC,CASSPPTEYYEQYF
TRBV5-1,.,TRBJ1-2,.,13,TGCGCCAGCAGCTTGAACCCCTTACGGGGCTACACCTTC,CASSLNPLRGYTF
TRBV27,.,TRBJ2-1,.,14,TGTGCCAGCAGCCGCGGAGGGCCCTACAATGAGCAGTTCTTC,CASSRGGPYNEQFF
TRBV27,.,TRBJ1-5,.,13,TGTGCCAGCAGTCCCAACCGGGACGCCCCCCAGCATTTT,CASSPNRDAPQHF
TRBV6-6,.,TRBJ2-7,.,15,TGTGCCAGCAGTTACTCGAGGACATCACCCTACGAGCAGTACTTC,CASSYSRTSPYEQYF
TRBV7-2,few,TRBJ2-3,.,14,TGTGCCAGCAGCTCGATTACTAGCACAGATACGCAGTATTTT,CASSSITSTDTQYF
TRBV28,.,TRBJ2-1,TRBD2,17,TGTGCCAGCAGTGGAGCCTCCGGGACTAGCGGGGGAGGTGAGCAGTTCTTC,CASSGASGTSGGGEQFF
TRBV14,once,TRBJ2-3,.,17,TGTGCCAGCAGCCAAGATCAGGGGACTATAATCTCGGATACGCAGTATTTT,CASSQDQGTIISDTQYF
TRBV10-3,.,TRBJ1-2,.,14,TGTGCCATCAGTGTCGGCAGCTCCCAGGGTGGCTACACCTTC,CAISVGSSQGGYTF
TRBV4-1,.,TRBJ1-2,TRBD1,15,TGCGCCAGCAGCCGCGGGACAGGGGTTAACTATGGCTACACCTTC,CASSRGTGVNYGYTF
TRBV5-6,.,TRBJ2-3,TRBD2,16,TGTGCCAGCAGCCGGGATGTTAGCGGGGTAGCAGATACGCAGTATTTT,CASSRDVSGVADTQYF
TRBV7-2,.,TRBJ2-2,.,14,TGTGCCAGCAGCTTAGCGGCGTTAAGCGGGGAGCTGTTTTTT,CASSLAALSGELFF
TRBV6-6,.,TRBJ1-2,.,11,TGTGCCGCGGGAGGGGGCTATGGCTACACCTTC,CAAGGGYGYTF
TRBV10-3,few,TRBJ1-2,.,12,TGTGCCATCAAAGGGGACGACTATGGCTACACCTTC,CAIKGDDYGYTF
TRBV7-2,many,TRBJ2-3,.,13,TGTGCCAGCAGCTTAGTTCCCCGGGATACGCAGTATTTT,CASSLVPRDTQYF
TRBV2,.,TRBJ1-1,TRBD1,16,TGTGCCAGCAGTGAATTAGGGACAGGGTTTAATACTGAAGCTTTCTTT,CASSELGTGFNTEAFF
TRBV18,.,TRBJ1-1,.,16,TGTGCCAGCTCACCACCGACGCGGGTTGGGGGCACTGAAGCTTTCTTT,CASSPPTRVGGTEAFF
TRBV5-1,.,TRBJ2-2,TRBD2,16,TGCGCCAGCAGCAAAACTAGCGGGAGGACGGGCGGGGAGCTGTTTTTT,CASSKTSGRTGGELFF
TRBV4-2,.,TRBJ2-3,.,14,TGTGCCAGCAGCCCCCTTGGAGTACCAGATACGCAGTATTTT,CASSPLGVPDTQYF
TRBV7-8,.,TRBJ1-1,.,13,TGTGCCAGCAGCTTCCAGGAGAACACTGAAGCTTTCTTT,CASSFQENTEAFF
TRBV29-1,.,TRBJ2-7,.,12,TGCAGCGGTGCAGGGGCGAACTACGAGCAGTACTTC,CSGAGANYEQYF
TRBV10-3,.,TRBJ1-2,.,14,TGTGCCATCAGTGAGTCCAACAGCTACTATGGCTACACCTTC,CAISESNSYYGYTF
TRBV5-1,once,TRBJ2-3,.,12,TGCGCCAGCAGCTCTCCTCGCGATACGCAGTATTTT,CASSSPRDTQYF
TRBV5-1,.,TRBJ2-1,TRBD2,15,TGCGCCAGCAGCCCTTCTAGCGGGGGGCCCTTGGGGCAGTTCTTC,CASSPSSGGPLGQFF